This T cell receptor (beta chain) comes out of a study of PD-1 blockade in mismatch repair-deficient tumors. Note on this clone: Other nucleotide sequences from this sample produce the same CDR3.

Some clones are missing from TCRdb's copy, which holds only in-frame ones; the method was immunoSEQ multiplex PCR. The repertoire has 35,000 to 45,000 clones, around 84% of them found once; the top ten carry 3.9%. Trimming left V 2 bases short and J 1 base short, with 5 bases between. Looked up from germline, CDR1 is SNHLY and CDR2 is FYNNEI. The CDR3 length is 13 residues. This receptor was obtained from an adult with mismatch repair-deficient cancer. The chain employs TRBV2 and TRBJ1-1; D not certain. The source material was peripheral blood, sampled approximately 80 weeks after starting pembrolizumab. CDR3 coding DNA: TGTGCCAGCAGTGAACTGGAGAACACTGAAGCTTTCTTT. It translates to CASSELENTEAFF.